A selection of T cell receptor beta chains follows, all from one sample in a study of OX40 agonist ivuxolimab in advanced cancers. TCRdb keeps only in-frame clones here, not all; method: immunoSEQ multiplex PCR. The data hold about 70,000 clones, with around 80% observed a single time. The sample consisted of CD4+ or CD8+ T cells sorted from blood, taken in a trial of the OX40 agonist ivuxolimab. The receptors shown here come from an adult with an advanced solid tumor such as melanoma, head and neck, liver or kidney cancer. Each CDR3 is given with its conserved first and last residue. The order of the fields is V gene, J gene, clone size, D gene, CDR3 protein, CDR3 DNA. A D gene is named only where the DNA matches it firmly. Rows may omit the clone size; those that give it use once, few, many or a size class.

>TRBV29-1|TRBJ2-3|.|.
CSVEGGQEWSTDTQYF
TGCAGCGTTGAGGGCGGCCAGGAATGGAGCACAGATACGCAGTATTTT
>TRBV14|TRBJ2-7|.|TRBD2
CASSQVAGFDDEQYF
TGTGCCAGCAGCCAAGTAGCGGGTTTTGATGACGAGCAGTACTTC
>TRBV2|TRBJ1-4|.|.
CASSEILDEKLFF
TGTGCCAGCAGTGAAATACTGGATGAAAAACTGTTTTTT
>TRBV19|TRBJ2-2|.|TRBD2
CASSPTGTSTNTGELFF
TGTGCCAGTTCCCCAACCGGGACTAGCACCAACACCGGGGAGCTGTTTTTT
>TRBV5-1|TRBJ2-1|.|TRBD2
CASSLGLAYDNEQFF
TGCGCCAGCAGCTTGGGACTAGCGTATGACAATGAGCAGTTCTTC
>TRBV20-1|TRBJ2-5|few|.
CSRWTKETQYF
TGCAGTCGATGGACAAAAGAGACCCAGTACTTC
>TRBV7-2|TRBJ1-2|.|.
CASSLVLAGGVGYTF
TGTGCCAGCAGCTTAGTTTTAGCGGGGGGCGTAGGCTACACCTTC
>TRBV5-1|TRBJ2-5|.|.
CASSHPEGGETQYF
TGCGCCAGCAGCCACCCTGAGGGCGGCGAGACCCAGTACTTC
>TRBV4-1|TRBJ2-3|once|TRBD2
CASASSGGQDTQYF
TGCGCCAGCGCTTCTAGCGGGGGGCAAGATACGCAGTATTTT
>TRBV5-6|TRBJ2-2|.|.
CASSRQGGNTGELFF
TGTGCCAGCAGCCGACAGGGAGGGAACACCGGGGAGCTGTTTTTT
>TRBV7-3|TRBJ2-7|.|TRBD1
CASSAGTGEGYEQYF
TGTGCCAGCAGCGCCGGGACAGGGGAAGGATACGAGCAGTACTTC
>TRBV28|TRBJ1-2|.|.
CASTQRGGSSTF
TGTGCCAGCACCCAGAGGGGGGGGAGCTCCACCTTC
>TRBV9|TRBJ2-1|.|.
CASSGRRNEQFF
TGTGCCAGCAGCGGGCGGAGAAATGAGCAGTTCTTC
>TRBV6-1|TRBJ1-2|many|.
CASSEGPDISNYGYTF
TGTGCCAGCAGTGAAGGGCCGGACATCTCTAACTATGGCTACACCTTC
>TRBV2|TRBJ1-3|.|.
CASSDWPSGNTIYF
TGTGCCAGCAGTGATTGGCCCTCTGGAAACACCATATATTTT
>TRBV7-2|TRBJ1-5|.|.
CASSLALRGPRQPQHF
TGTGCCAGCAGCTTAGCGTTAAGGGGTCCCCGCCAGCCCCAGCATTTT
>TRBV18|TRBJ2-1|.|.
CASSPDSELNEQFF
TGTGCCAGCTCACCAGACTCCGAACTTAATGAGCAGTTCTTC
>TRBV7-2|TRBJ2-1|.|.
CASRLAGSSYNEQFF
TGTGCCAGCCGCCTCGCAGGGAGCTCCTACAATGAGCAGTTCTTC
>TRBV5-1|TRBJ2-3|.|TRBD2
CASISGGAGDTQYF
TGCGCCAGCATCAGCGGGGGGGCTGGAGATACGCAGTATTTT
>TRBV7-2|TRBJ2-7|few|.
CASSLRRDKSYEQYF
TGTGCCAGCAGCTTAAGGCGGGACAAGTCCTACGAGCAGTACTTC
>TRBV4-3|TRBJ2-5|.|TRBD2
CASSQDQPATSGTETQYF
TGCGCCAGCAGCCAAGACCAGCCGGCGACTAGCGGGACGGAGACCCAGTACTTC
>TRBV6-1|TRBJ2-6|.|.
CASSARASQSRANVLTF
TGTGCCAGCAGTGCGAGAGCCTCTCAAAGTCGGGCCAACGTCCTGACTTTC
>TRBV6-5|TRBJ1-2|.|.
CASSYSGQFGGYTF
TGTGCCAGCAGTTACTCCGGACAGTTTGGTGGCTACACCTTC
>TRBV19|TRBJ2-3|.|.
CASSIVDGSDTQYF
TGTGCCAGTAGTATAGTGGACGGGTCCGATACGCAGTATTTT
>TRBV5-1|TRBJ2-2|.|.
CASSFVRGYTGELFF
TGCGCCAGCAGCTTCGTTAGGGGTTACACCGGGGAGCTGTTTTTT
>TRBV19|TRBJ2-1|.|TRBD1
CASSVVGQGKYNEQFF
TGTGCCAGTAGCGTAGTCGGACAGGGGAAATACAATGAGCAGTTCTTC
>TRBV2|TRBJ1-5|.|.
CASRGSEIWTQPQHF
TGTGCCAGCAGGGGGAGTGAGATTTGGACTCAGCCCCAGCATTTT
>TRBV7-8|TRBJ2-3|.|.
CASSYGGDLDTQYF
TGTGCCAGCAGCTACGGAGGGGACTTGGATACGCAGTATTTT
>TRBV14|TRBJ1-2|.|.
CASSQRLGRVPYGYTF
TGTGCCAGCAGCCAAAGGTTGGGCAGGGTCCCCTATGGCTACACCTTC
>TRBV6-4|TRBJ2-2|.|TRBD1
CASSGQGAGELFF
TGTGCCAGCAGCGGACAGGGTGCCGGGGAGCTGTTTTTT
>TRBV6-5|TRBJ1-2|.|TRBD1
CASSYTGGNLPGYTF
TGTGCCAGCAGTTACACAGGGGGAAATCTGCCAGGCTACACCTTC